The rows below give T cell receptor beta chains drawn from one sample of a study of blood T cell repertoires in COVID-19. Assay used: immunoSEQ multiplex PCR; TCRdb lists only in-frame clones, some missing. The sample includes 35,000 to 50,000 clones, approximately 88% of them seen just once. Sequenced sample: peripheral blood. These receptors were collected from a man aged 55-75 years with active COVID-19. Both conserved end residues are trimmed from each CDR3. Each record gives: J gene, D gene, V gene, CDR3 protein. The D gene is left open where the match is weak.

TRBJ1-1,TRBD1,TRBV28,ASSKDRVGTEAF
TRBJ2-3,-,TRBV19,ASSPRSERSTQY
TRBJ2-1,TRBD1,TRBV29-1,SCGQGRNNEQF
TRBJ2-5,-,TRBV4-3,ASSQEMRQETQY
TRBJ2-7,TRBD1,TRBV19,ASSIRDSTYEQY
TRBJ1-4,-,TRBV5-1,ASSLQGGTSEKLF
TRBJ1-4,-,TRBV7-2,ASSLWGLGTNEKLF
TRBJ1-2,-,TRBV5-6,ASSLQVNYGYT
TRBJ2-3,TRBD2,TRBV29-1,SARTSGKARADTQY
TRBJ2-3,TRBD2,TRBV5-1,ASSLAGTSGATITDTQY
TRBJ2-5,TRBD2,TRBV30,AWSRTSAGGETQY
TRBJ1-5,-,TRBV28,ASIGVNQPQH
TRBJ2-7,-,TRBV15,ATSSPIAGDFYEQY
TRBJ2-1,-,TRBV10-2,ASSSPTSHTDNEQF
TRBJ2-5,-,TRBV6-5,ASSTDRFLGTQY
TRBJ2-3,-,TRBV28,ASAHGGPPDTQY
TRBJ1-2,-,TRBV7-2,ASSPPGRNYGYT
TRBJ2-7,TRBD1,TRBV29-1,SVDGDRGQDEQY
TRBJ2-7,TRBD1,TRBV29-1,SVDRGRGEQY
TRBJ1-4,TRBD1,TRBV28,ASSSPGTVNEKLF
TRBJ1-6,-,TRBV5-6,ASSFVGGGNSPLH
TRBJ2-7,TRBD1,TRBV28,ASSFAGKAGGM
TRBJ2-7,-,TRBV9,ASSVALGREQY
TRBJ2-7,TRBD1,TRBV7-6,ASSLLGTGDYEQY
TRBJ2-7,-,TRBV5-6,ASSPKGDTSYEQY
TRBJ1-2,-,TRBV6-5,ASSYSGVSSYT
TRBJ2-5,-,TRBV9,ASPLPGGSQETQY
TRBJ2-7,TRBD1,TRBV6-6,ASSKTGGILYEQY
TRBJ1-1,-,TRBV5-8,ASSPVGRVNTEAF
TRBJ1-1,TRBD1,TRBV28,ASSLSRDRGLLTEAF
TRBJ2-1,TRBD2,TRBV24-1,ATSDSRTSRTHNEQF
TRBJ2-3,TRBD2,TRBV6-5,ASIDGAGGTDTQY
TRBJ2-2,-,TRBV3-1/TRBV3-2,ASSQPGLGTGELF
TRBJ1-1,TRBD1,TRBV4-2,ASSPQGETEAF
TRBJ2-7,-,TRBV5-1,ASSLVTLADSSYEQY
TRBJ2-7,-,TRBV5-4,ASSGIIQEGSYEQY